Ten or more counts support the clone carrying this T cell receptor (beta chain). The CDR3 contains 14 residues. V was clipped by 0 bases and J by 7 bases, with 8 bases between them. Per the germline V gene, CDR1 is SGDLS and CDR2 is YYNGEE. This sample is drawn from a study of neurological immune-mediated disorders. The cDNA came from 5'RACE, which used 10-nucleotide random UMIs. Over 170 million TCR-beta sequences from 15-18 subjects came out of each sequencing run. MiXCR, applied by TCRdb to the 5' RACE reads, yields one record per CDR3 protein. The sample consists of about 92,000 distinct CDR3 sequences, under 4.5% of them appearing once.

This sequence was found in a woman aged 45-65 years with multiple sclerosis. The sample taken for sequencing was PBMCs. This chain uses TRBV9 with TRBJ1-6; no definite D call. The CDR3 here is CASSVEVTNSPLHF. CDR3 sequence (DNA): TGTGCCAGCAGCGTAGAAGTAACCAATTCACCCCTCCACTTT.